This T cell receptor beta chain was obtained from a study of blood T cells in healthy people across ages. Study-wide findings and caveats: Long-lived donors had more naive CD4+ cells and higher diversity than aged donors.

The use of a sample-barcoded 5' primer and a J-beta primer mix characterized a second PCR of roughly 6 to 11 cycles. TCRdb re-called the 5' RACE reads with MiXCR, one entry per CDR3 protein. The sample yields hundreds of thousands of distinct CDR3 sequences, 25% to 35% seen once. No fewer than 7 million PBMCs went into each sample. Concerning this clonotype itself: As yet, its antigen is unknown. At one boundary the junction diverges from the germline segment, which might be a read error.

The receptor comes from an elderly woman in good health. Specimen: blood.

This CDR3 reads CASRQAGWGQPQHF. For the CDR3, the DNA is TGTGCCAGCAGACAAGCGGGATGGGGTCAGCCCCAGCATTTT. The rearrangement joins TRBV3-1 to TRBJ1-5; D ambiguous. From germline, CDR1 is LGHDT and CDR2 YNNKEL (reference sequence). This CDR3 comprises 14 residues.